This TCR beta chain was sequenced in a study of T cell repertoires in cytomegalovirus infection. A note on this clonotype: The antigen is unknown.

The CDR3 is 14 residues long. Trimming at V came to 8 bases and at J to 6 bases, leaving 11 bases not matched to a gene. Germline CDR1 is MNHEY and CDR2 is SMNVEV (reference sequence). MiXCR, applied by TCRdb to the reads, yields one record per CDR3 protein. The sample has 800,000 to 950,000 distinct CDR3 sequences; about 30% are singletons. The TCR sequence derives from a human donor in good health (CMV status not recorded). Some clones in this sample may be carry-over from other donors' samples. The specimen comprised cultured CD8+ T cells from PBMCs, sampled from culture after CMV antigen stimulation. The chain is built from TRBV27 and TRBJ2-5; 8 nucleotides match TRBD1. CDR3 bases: TGTGCCAGCGGCCGTGCAGGGGGCTTACAGACCCAGTACTTC. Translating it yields CASGRAGGLQTQYF.